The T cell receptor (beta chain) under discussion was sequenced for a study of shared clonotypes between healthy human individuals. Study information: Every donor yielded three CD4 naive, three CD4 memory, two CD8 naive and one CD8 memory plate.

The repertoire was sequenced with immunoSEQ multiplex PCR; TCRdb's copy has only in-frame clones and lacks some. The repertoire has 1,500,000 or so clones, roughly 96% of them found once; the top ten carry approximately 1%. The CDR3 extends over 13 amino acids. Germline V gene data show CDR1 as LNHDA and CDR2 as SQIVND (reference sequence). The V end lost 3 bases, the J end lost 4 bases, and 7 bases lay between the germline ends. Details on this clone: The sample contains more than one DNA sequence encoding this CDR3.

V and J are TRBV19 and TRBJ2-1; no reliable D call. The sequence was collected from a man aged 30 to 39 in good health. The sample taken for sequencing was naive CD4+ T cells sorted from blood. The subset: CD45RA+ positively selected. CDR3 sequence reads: CASSIGSYNEQFF. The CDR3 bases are TGTGCCAGTAGTATCGGCAGTTACAATGAGCAGTTCTTC.